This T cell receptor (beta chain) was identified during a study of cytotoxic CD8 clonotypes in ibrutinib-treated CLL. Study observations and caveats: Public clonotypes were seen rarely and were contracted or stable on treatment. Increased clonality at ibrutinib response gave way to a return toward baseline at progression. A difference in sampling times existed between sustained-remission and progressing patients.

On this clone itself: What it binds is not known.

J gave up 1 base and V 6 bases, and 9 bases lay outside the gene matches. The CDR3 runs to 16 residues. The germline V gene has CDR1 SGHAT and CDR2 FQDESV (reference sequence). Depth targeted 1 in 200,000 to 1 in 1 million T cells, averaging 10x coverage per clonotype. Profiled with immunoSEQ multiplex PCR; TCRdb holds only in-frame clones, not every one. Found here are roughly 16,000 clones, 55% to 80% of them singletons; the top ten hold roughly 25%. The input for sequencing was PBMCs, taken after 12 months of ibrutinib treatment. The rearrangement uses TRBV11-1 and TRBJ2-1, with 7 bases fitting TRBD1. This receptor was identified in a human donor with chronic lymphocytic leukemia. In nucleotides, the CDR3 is TGTGCCAGCAGTACAGAGGGGGCTGAGTCCTACAATGAGCAGTTCTTC. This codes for CASSTEGAESYNEQFF.